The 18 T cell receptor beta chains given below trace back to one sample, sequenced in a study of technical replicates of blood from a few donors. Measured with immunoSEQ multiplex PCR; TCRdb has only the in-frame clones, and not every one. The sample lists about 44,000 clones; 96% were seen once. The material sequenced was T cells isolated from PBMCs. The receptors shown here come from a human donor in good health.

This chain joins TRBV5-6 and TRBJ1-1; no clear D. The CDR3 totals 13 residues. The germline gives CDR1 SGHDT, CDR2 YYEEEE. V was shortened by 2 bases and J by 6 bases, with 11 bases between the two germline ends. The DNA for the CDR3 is TGTGCCAGCAGCTTTCGGGTATCGTCTGAAGCTTTCTTT. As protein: CASSFRVSSEAFF.

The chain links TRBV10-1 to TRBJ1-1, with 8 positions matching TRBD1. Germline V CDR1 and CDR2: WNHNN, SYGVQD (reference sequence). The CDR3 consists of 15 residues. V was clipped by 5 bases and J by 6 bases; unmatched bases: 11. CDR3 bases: TGCGCCAGCAGTACCTTAACAGGGGGAATATCTGAAGCTTTCTTT. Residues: CASSTLTGGISEAFF.

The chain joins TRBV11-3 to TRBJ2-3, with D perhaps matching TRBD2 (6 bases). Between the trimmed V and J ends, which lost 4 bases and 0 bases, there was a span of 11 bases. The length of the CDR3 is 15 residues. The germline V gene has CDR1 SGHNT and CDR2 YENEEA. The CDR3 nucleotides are TGTGCCAGCAGCTCCCGAAGCGGGAGCACAGATACGCAGTATTTT. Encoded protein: CASSSRSGSTDTQYF. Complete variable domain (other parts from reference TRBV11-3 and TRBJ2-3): EAGVVQSPRYKIIEKKQPVAFWCNPISGHNTLYWYLQNLGQGPELLIRYENEEAVDDSQLPKDRFSAERLKGVDSTLKIQPAELGDSAVYLCASSSRSGSTDTQYFGPGTRLTVL.

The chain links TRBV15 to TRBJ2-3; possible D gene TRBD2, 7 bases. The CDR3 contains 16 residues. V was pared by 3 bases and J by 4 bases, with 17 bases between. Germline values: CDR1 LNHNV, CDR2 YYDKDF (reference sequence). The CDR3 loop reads CATSRKWGGASDTQYF. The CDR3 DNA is TGTGCCACCAGCAGGAAATGGGGGGGCGCCTCAGATACGCAGTATTTT.

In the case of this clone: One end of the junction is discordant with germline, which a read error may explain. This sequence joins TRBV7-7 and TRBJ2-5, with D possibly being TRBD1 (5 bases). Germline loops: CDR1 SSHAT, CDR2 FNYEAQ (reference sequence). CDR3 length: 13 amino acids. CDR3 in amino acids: CASSSSRVETQYF. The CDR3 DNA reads TGTGCTAGCAGCTCCTCCAGGGTAGAGACCCAGTACTTC.

Written as DNA, the CDR3 is TGTGCCAGCAGTTCCACCGGGACAGGGGACTACGAGCAGTACTTC. Translating gives CASSSTGTGDYEQYF. V gene TRBV6-6 combines with J gene TRBJ2-7; TRBD1 matches 10 bases. The V gene's germline CDR1 is MNHNY and CDR2 SVGAGI (reference sequence). The CDR3 is 15 amino acids. V was pared by 4 bases and J by 3 bases, with 6 bases of the junction left unmatched.

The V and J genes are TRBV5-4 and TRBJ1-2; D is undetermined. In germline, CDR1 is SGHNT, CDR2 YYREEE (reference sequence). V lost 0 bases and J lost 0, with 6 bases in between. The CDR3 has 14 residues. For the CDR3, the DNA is TGTGCCAGCAGCTTGGCTACAGCTAACTATGGCTACACCTTC. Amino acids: CASSLATANYGYTF.

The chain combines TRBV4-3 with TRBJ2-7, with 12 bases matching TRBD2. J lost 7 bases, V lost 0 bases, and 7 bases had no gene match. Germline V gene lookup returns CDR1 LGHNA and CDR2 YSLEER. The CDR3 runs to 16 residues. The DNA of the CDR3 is TGCGCCAGCAGCCAAGATCTAGCGGGAGGGAGAGGGGAGCAGTACTTC. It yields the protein CASSQDLAGGRGEQYF.

The CDR3 coding sequence is TGTGCCAGCAGCTTGAGTCGACTAGCGGGAAACGCCGAGCAGTACTTC. The encoded protein is CASSLSRLAGNAEQYF. V is TRBV7-8 and J is TRBJ2-7; TRBD2 matches 11 bases. Germline lookup yields CDR1 SGHVS and CDR2 FQNEAQ. J was trimmed by 6 bases and V by 3 bases; bases with no gene match: 10. This CDR3 spans 16 amino acids.

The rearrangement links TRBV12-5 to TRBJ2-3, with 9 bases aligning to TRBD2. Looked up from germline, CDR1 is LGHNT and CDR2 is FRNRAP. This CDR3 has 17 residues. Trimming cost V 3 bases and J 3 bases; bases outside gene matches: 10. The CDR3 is CASGFAGGYYSTDTQYF. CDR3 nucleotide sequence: TGTGCTAGTGGTTTTGCGGGAGGGTATTATAGTACAGATACGCAGTATTTT.

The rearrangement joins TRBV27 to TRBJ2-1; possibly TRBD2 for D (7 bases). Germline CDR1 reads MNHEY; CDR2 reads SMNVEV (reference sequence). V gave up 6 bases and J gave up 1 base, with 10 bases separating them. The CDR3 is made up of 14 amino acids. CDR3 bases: TGTGCCAGCAGGGGAGGGGGGTCCTACAATGAGCAGTTCTTC. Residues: CASRGGGSYNEQFF.

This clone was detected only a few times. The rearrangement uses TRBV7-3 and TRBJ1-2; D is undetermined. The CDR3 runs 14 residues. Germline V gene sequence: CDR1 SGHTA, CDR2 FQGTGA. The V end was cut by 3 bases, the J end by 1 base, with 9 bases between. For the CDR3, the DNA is TGTGCCAGCAGCTTGCGGGATCATAACTATGGCTACACCTTC. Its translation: CASSLRDHNYGYTF. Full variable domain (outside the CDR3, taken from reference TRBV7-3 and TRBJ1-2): GAGVSQTPSNKVTEKGKYVELRCDPISGHTALYWYRQSLGQGPEFLIYFQGTGAADDSGLPNDRFFAVRPEGSVSTLKIQRTERGDSAVYLCASSLRDHNYGYTFGSGTRLTVV.

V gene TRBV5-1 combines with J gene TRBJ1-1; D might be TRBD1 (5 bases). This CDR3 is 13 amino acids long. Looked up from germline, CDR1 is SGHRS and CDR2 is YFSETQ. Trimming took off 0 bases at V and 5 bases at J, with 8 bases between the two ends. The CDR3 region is CASSLEDSTEAFF. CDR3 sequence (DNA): TGCGCCAGCAGCTTGGAAGACAGTACTGAAGCTTTCTTT.

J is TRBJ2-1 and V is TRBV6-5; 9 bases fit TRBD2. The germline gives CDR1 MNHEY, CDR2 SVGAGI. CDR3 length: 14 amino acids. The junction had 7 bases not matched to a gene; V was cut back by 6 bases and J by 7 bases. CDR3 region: CASSGQREVNEQFF. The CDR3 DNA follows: TGTGCCAGCAGCGGTCAGCGGGAGGTAAATGAGCAGTTCTTC.

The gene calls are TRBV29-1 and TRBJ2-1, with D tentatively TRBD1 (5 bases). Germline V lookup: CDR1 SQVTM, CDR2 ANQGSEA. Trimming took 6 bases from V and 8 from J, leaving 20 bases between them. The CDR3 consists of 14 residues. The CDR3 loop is CSVALRRTFDEQFF. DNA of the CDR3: TGCAGCGTCGCTTTGCGGCGGACATTCGATGAGCAGTTCTTC.

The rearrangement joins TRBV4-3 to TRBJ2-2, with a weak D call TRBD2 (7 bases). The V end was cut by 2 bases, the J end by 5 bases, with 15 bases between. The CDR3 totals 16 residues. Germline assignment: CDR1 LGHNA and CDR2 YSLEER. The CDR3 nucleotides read TGCGCCAGCAGCCAAAGATCAAGGGGGGGAACCGGGGAGCTGTTTTTT. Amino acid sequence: CASSQRSRGGTGELFF.

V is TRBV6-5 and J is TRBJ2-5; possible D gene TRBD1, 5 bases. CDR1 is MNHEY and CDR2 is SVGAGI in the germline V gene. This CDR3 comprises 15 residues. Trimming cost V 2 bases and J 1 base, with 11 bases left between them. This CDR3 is CASSYGQGLQETQYF. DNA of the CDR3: TGTGCCAGCAGTTACGGCCAGGGCCTCCAAGAGACCCAGTACTTC.

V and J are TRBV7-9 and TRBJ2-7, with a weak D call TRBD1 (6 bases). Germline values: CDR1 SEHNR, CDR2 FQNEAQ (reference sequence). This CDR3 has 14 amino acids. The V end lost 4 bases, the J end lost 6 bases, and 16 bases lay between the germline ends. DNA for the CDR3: TGTGCCAGCAGCTACCTAAGCTTAGGGGGCGAGCAGTACTTC. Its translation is CASSYLSLGGEQYF.